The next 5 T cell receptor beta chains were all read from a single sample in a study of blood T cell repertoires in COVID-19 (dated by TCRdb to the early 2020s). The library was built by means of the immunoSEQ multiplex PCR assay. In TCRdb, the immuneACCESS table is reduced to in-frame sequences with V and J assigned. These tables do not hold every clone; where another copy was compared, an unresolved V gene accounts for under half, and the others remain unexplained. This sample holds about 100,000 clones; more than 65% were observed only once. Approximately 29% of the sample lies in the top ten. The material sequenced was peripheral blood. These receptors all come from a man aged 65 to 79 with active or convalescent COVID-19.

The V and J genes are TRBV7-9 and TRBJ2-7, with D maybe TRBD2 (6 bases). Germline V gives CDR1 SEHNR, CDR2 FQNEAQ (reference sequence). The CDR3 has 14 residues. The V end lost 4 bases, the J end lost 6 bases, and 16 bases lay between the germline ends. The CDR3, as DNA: TGTGCCAGCAGCTCAGGCGGGGCCCTCGTCGAGCAGTACTTC. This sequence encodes CASSSGGALVEQYF.

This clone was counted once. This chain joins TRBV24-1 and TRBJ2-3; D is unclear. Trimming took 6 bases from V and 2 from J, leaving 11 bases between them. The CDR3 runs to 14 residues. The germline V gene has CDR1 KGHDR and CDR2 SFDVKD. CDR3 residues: CATSLSPFTDTQYF. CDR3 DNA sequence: TGTGCCACCAGTTTGTCTCCTTTCACAGATACGCAGTATTTT.

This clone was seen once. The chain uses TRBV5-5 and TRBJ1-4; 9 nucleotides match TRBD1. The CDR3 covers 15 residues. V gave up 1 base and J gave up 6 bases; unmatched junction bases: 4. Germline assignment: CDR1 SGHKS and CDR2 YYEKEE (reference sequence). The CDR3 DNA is TGTGCCAGCAGCTTGAACAGGGGGCCCTATGAAAAACTGTTTTTT. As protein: CASSLNRGPYEKLFF.

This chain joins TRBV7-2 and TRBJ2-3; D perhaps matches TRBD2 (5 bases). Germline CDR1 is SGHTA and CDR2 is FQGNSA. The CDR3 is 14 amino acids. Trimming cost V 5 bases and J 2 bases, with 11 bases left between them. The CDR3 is CASSPGLYTDTQYF. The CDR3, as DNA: TGTGCCAGCAGCCCCGGACTTTACACAGATACGCAGTATTTT.

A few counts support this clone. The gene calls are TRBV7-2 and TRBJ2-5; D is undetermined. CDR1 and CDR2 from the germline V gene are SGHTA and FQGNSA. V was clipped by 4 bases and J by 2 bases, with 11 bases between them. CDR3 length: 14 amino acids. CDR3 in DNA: TGTGCCAGCAGCTCTACCCACGGGCAAGAGACCCAGTACTTC. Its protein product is CASSSTHGQETQYF.